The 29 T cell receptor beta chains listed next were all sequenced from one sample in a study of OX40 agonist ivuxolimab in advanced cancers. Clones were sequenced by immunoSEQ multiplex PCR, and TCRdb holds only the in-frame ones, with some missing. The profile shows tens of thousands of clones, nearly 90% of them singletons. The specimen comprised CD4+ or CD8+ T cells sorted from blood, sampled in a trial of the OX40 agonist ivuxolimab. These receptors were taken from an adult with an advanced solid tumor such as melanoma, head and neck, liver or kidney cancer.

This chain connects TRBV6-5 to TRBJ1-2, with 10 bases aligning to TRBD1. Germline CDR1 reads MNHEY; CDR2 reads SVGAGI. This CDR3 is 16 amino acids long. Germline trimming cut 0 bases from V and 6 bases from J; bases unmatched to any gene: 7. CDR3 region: CASSYSSGTGANGYTF. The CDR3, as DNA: TGTGCCAGCAGTTACTCCTCAGGGACAGGGGCAAATGGCTACACCTTC.

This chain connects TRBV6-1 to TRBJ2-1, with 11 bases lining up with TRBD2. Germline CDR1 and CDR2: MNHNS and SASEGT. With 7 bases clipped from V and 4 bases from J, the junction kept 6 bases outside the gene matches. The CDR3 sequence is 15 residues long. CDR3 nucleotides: TGTGCCAGCAAGAAGGGGACTAGCGGTTACAATGAGCAGTTCTTC. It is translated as CASKKGTSGYNEQFF.

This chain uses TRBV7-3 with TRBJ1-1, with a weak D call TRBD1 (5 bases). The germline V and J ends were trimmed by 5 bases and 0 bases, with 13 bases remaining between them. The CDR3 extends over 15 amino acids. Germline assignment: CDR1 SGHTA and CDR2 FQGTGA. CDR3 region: CASSAGGYMNTEAFF. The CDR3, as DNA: TGTGCCAGCAGCGCGGGGGGGTACATGAACACTGAAGCTTTCTTT.

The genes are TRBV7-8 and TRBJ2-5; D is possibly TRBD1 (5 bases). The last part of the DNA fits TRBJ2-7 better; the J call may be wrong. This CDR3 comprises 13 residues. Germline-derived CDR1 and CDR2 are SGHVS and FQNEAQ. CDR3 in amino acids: CASSPRVLYEQYF. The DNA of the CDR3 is TGTGCCAGCAGCCCCAGGGTCCTCTACGAGCAGTACTTC.

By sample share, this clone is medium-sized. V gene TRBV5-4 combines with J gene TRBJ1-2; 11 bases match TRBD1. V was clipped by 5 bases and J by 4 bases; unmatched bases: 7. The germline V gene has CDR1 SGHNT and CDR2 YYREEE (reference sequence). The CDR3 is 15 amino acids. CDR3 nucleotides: TGTGCCAGCAGGTACGCCGGGACAGGGGGCTATGGCTACACCTTC. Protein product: CASRYAGTGGYGYTF.

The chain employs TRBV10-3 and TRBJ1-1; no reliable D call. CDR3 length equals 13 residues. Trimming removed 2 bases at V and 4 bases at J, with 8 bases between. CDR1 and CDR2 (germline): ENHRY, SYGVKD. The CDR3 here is CAISENPSTEAFF. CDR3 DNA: TGTGCCATCAGTGAGAACCCCAGCACTGAAGCTTTCTTT.

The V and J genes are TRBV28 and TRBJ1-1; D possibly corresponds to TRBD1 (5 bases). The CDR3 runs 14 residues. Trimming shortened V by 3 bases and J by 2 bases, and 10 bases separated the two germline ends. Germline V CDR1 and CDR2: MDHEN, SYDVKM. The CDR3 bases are TGTGCCAGCAGTTTGGGGGGAGTAAACACTGAAGCTTTCTTT. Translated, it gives CASSLGGVNTEAFF.

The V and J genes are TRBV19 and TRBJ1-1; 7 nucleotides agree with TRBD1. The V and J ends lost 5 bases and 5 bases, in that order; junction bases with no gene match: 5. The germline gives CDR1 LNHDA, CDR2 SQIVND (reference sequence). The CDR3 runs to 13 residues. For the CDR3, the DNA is TGTGCCAGTAGTGTGGGACAGAGGACTGAAGCTTTCTTT. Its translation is CASSVGQRTEAFF.

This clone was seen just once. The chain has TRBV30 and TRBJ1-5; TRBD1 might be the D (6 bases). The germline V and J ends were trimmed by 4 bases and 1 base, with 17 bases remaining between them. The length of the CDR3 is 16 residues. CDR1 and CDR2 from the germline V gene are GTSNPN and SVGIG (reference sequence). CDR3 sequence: CAWTRGGTKSNQPQHF. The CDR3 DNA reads TGTGCCTGGACCCGGGGGGGGACAAAAAGCAATCAGCCCCAGCATTTT.

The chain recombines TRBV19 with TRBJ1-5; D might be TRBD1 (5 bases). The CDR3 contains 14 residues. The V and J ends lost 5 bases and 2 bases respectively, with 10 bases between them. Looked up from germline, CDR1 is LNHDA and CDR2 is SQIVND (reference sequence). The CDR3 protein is CASSQGSGNQPQHF. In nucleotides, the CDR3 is TGTGCCAGTAGTCAGGGATCAGGCAATCAGCCCCAGCATTTT.

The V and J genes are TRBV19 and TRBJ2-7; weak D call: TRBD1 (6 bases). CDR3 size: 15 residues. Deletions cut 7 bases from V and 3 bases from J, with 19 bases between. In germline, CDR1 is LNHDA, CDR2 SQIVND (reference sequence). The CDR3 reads CASKRRDTFFYEQYF. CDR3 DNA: TGTGCCAGTAAACGCCGGGACACATTTTTCTACGAGCAGTACTTC.

In nucleotides, the CDR3 is TGCGCCAGCAGCCTGGATACAGGGAACGAGCAGTACTTC. Protein sequence: CASSLDTGNEQYF. This chain joins TRBV5-1 and TRBJ2-7; D might be TRBD1 (6 bases). Trimming took off 4 bases at V and 5 bases at J, with 13 bases between the two ends. CDR1 SGHRS and CDR2 YFSETQ come from the germline V gene. The CDR3 is made up of 13 amino acids.

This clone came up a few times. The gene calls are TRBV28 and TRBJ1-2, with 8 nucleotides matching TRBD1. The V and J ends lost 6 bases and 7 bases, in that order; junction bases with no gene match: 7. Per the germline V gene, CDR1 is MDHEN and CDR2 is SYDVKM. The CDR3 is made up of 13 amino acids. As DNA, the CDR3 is TGTGCCAGCAGGTCAGGACAGGGTGGTGGCTACACCTTC. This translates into CASRSGQGGGYTF.

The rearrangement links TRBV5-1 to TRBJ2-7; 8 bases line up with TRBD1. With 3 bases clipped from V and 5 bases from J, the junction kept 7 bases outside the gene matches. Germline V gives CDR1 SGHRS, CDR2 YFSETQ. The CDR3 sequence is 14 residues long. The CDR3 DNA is TGCGCCAGCAGCTGGAGGGACAGGACCCACGAGCAGTACTTC. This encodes CASSWRDRTHEQYF.

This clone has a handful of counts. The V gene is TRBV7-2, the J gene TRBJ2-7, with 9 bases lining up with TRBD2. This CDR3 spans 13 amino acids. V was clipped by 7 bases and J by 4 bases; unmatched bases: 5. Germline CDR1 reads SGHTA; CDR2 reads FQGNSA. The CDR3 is CASTQTSGYEQYF. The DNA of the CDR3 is TGTGCCAGCACCCAGACTAGCGGATACGAGCAGTACTTC.

Written as DNA, the CDR3 is TGTGCCAGTAGCTCTAACTATGGCTACACCTTC. This codes for CASSSNYGYTF. The chain combines TRBV19 with TRBJ1-2; D is unclear. Germline values: CDR1 LNHDA, CDR2 SQIVND (reference sequence). This CDR3 has 11 residues. The V and J ends lost 6 bases and 0 bases respectively, with 2 bases between them.

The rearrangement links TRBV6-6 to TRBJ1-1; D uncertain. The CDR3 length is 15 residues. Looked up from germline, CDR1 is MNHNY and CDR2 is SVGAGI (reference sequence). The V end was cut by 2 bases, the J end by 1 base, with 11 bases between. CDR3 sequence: CASSYATDGNTEAFF. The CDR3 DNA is TGTGCCAGCAGTTACGCAACGGACGGGAACACTGAAGCTTTCTTT.

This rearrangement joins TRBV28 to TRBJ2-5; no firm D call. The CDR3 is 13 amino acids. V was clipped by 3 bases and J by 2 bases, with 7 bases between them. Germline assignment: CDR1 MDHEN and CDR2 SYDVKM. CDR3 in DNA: TGTGCCAGCAGTTTCAACTATCAAGAGACCCAGTACTTC. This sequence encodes CASSFNYQETQYF.

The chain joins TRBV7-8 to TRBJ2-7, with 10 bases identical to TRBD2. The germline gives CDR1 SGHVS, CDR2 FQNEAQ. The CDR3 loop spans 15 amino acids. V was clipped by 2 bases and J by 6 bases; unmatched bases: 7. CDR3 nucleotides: TGTGCCAGCAGCTTATTAGGGACTAGCGCTAGCGAGCAGTACTTC. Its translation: CASSLLGTSASEQYF.

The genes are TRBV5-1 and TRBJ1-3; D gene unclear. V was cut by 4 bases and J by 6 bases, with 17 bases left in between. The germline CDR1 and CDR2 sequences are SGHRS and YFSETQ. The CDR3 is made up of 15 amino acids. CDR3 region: CASSLPQGSENTIYF. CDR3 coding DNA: TGCGCCAGCAGCCTCCCCCAAGGGTCGGAAAACACCATATATTTT. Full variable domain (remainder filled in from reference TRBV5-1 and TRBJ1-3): KAGVTQTPRYLIKTRGQQVTLSCSPISGHRSVSWYQQTPGQGLQFLFEYFSETQRNKGNFPGRFSGRQFSNSRSEMNVSTLELGDSALYLCASSLPQGSENTIYFGEGSWLTVV.

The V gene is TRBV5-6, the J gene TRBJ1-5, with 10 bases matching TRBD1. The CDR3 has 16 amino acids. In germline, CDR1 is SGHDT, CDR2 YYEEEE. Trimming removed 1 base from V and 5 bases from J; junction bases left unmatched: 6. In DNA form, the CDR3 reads TGTGCCAGCAGCTTGACCCCCGGGACAGGGGATCAGCCCCAGCATTTT. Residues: CASSLTPGTGDQPQHF.

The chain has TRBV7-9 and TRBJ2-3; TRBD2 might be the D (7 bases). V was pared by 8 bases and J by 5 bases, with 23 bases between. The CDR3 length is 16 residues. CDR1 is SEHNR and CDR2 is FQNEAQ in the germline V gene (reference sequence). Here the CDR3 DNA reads TGTGCCAGCGGTGGGGGCGGGAGCTCCCCAGGAGATACGCAGTATTTT. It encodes CASGGGGSSPGDTQYF.

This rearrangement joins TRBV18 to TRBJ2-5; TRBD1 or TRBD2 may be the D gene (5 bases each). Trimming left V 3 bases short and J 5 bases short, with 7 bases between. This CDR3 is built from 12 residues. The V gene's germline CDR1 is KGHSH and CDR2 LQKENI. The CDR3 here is CASSPGEETQYF. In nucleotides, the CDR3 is TGTGCCAGCTCACCGGGGGAGGAGACCCAGTACTTC.

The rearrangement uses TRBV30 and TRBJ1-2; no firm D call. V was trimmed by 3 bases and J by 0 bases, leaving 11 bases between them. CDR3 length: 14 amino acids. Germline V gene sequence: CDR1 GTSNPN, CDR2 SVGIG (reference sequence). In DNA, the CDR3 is TGTGCCTGGAGCAACTGGTCTCCTAACTATGGCTACACCTTC. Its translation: CAWSNWSPNYGYTF.

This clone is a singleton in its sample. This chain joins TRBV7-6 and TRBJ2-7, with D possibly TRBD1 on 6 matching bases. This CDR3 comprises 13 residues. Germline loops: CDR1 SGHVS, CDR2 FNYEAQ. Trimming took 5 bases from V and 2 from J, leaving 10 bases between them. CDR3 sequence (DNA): TGTGCCAGCAGCAACAGGGAACCCTACGAGCAGTACTTC. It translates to CASSNREPYEQYF.

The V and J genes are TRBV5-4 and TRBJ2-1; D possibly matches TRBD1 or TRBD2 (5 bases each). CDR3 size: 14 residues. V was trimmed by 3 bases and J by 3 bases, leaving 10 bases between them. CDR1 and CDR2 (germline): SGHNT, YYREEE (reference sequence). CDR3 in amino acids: CASSSGTFYNEQFF. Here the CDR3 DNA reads TGTGCCAGCAGCTCAGGGACCTTCTACAATGAGCAGTTCTTC.

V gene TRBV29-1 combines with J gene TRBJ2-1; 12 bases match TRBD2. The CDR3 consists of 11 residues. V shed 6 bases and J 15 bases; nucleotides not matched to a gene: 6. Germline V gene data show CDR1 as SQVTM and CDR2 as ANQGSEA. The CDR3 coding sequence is TGCAGCGTAAAGACTAGCGGGAGTTCGTTCTTC. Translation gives CSVKTSGSSFF.

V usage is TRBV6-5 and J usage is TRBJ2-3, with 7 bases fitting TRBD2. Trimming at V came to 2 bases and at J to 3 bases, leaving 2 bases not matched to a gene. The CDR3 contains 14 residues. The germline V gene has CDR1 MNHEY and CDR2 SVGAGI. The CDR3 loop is CASSYGTITDTQYF. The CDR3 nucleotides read TGTGCCAGCAGTTACGGGACTATAACAGATACGCAGTATTTT.

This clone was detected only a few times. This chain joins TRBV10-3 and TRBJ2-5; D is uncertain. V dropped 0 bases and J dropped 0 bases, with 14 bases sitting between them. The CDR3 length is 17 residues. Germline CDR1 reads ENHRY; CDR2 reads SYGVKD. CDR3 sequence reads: CAISESPTSGDQETQYF. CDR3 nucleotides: TGTGCCATCAGTGAGTCGCCTACCTCTGGGGACCAAGAGACCCAGTACTTC.